This T cell receptor beta chain was captured by sequencing in a study of response to subunit inactivated influenza vaccine. This clonotype was seen a few times. The CDR3 is 14 residues long. V lost 5 bases and J 5 bases, leaving 15 bases between the germline ends. CDR1 is SEHNR, CDR2 FQNEAQ, per germline (reference sequence). TCRdb re-derived calls from the RT-PCR reads in MiXCR, one entry per CDR3 protein. The repertoire holds 500,000 or so distinct CDR3 sequences, with over 9.5% as singletons. Specimen: PBMCs from blood, collected more than 35 days after vaccination. This TCR was recovered from a man in his forties or fifties who received an inactivated influenza vaccine. The chain has TRBV7-9 and TRBJ2-5; D is unresolved. The CDR3 DNA is TGTGCCAGCAGCGCGCGCCTAGAGTATGAGACCCAGTACTTC. This encodes CASSARLEYETQYF.